These 24 T cell receptor beta chains came from one sample sequenced in a study of blood T cell repertoires in COVID-19. Only in-frame clones appear in the TCRdb table, and some are missing; sequencing was by immunoSEQ multiplex PCR. The sample has about 200,000 clones, about 80% seen once. What was sequenced was PBMCs or T cells enriched from blood (not recorded which). Every receptor here comes from a man aged 40-50 years who had recovered from COVID-19.

The J gene is TRBJ2-1, the V gene TRBV7-9, with no clear D. The V end lost 5 bases, the J end lost 6 bases, and 5 bases lay between the germline ends. The CDR3 loop spans 11 amino acids. Germline V gene data show CDR1 as SEHNR and CDR2 as FQNEAQ (reference sequence). For the CDR3, the DNA is TGTGCCAGCAGCGTGGCCAATGAGCAGTTCTTC. Translation: CASSVANEQFF.

This rearrangement joins TRBV29-1 to TRBJ2-3; D is unclear. Germline values: CDR1 SQVTM, CDR2 ANQGSEA. Trimming removed 3 bases from V and 1 base from J, with 5 bases in between. The CDR3 is 12 amino acids. DNA of the CDR3: TGCAGCGTTGACCCGGGCACAGATACGCAGTATTTT. Translating it yields CSVDPGTDTQYF.

The chain combines TRBV28 with TRBJ1-5, with a tentative D call TRBD1 (5 bases). The CDR3 is 14 amino acids. V was clipped by 3 bases and J by 7 bases, with 13 bases between them. Germline lookup yields CDR1 MDHEN and CDR2 SYDVKM. The CDR3 loop reads CASSLLAGQQPQHF. The DNA of the CDR3 is TGTGCCAGCAGTTTGCTGGCAGGGCAACAGCCCCAGCATTTT.

The V and J genes are TRBV2 and TRBJ2-1; D may be TRBD2 (5 bases). Trimming pared 2 bases from V and 3 bases from J, leaving 8 bases between. This CDR3 has 14 amino acids. CDR1 is SNHLY and CDR2 is FYNNEI in the germline V gene. CDR3: CASSEPRDYNEQFF. CDR3 nucleotide sequence: TGTGCCAGCAGTGAACCCCGGGACTACAATGAGCAGTTCTTC.

This chain links TRBV25-1 with TRBJ1-1, with 7 bases fitting TRBD1. V shed 8 bases and J 6 bases; nucleotides not matched to a gene: 9. The CDR3 loop spans 13 amino acids. In germline, CDR1 is MGHDK, CDR2 SYGVNS. The CDR3 protein is CASRAGTVAEAFF. In DNA form, the CDR3 reads TGTGCCAGCCGCGCGGGGACAGTGGCTGAAGCTTTCTTT.

The V and J genes are TRBV9 and TRBJ2-1; the match to TRBD1 covers 9 bases. Germline assignment: CDR1 SGDLS and CDR2 YYNGEE. The CDR3 is made up of 17 amino acids. Trimming cost V 2 bases and J 12 bases; bases outside gene matches: 18. CDR3 amino acids: CASSVMGGQGTAGGQFF. Here the CDR3 DNA reads TGTGCCAGCAGCGTTATGGGAGGACAGGGGACCGCTGGGGGGCAGTTCTTC.

The V gene is TRBV20-1, the J gene TRBJ2-5, with 8 bases fitting TRBD2. CDR1 DFQATT and CDR2 SNEGSKA come from the germline V gene (reference sequence). J lost 4 bases, V lost 3 bases, and 16 bases had no gene match. The CDR3 contains 17 residues. The CDR3 loop reads CSASPAGAVIGTETQYF. The CDR3 DNA reads TGCAGTGCTAGTCCAGCGGGGGCCGTAATAGGTACAGAGACCCAGTACTTC.

This clone was picked up a small number of times. The chain couples TRBV7-8 to TRBJ1-5; TRBD1 aligns across 7 bases. The V and J ends lost 3 bases and 9 bases, in that order; junction bases with no gene match: 5. Germline CDR1 is SGHVS and CDR2 is FQNEAQ. The CDR3 sequence is 13 residues long. CDR3 sequence: CASSFTGAGPQHF. The CDR3 DNA sequence: TGTGCCAGCAGCTTCACAGGGGCCGGGCCCCAGCATTTT.

The chain uses TRBV4-3 and TRBJ1-4, with D uncertain. The germline CDR1 and CDR2 sequences are LGHNA and YSLEER. The germline V and J ends were trimmed by 6 bases and 0 bases, with 11 bases remaining between them. The CDR3 extends over 15 amino acids. The CDR3 nucleotides read TGCGCCAGCAGACCTAAAAACCCAACTAATGAAAAACTGTTTTTT. Its translation is CASRPKNPTNEKLFF.

This chain joins TRBV2 and TRBJ2-6, with D uncertain. Trimming took off 3 bases at V and 4 bases at J, with 10 bases between the two ends. Germline CDR1 reads SNHLY; CDR2 reads FYNNEI. There are 15 residues in the CDR3. Here the CDR3 reads CASSDARSGANVLTF. CDR3 DNA sequence: TGTGCCAGCAGTGACGCTAGATCGGGGGCCAACGTCCTGACTTTC.

The DNA of the CDR3 is TGTGCCAACAAATCGGGTGCCTTCGGGAACACCACACCCACTGAAGCTTTCTTT. It codes for CANKSGAFGNTTPTEAFF. The gene calls are TRBV2 and TRBJ1-1; D ambiguous. V was trimmed by 10 bases and J by 4 bases, leaving 31 bases between them. This CDR3 has 18 residues. CDR1 SNHLY and CDR2 FYNNEI come from the germline V gene.

V usage is TRBV24-1 and J usage is TRBJ2-3, with 8 bases that match TRBD2. This CDR3 spans 14 amino acids. V lost 5 bases and J lost 9; bases outside the gene matches: 9. CDR1 is KGHDR and CDR2 is SFDVKD in the germline V gene. CDR3 in amino acids: CATSVGTRSTTQYF. CDR3 nucleotides: TGTGCCACCAGTGTAGGGACTAGAAGTACGACGCAGTATTTT.

V gene TRBV28 combines with J gene TRBJ2-7; D is unresolved. Per germline, CDR1 MDHEN and CDR2 SYDVKM. This CDR3 has 11 amino acids. V lost 11 bases and J 2 bases, leaving 10 bases between the germline ends. The CDR3 bases are TGTGCCGCAGTAGCCGCCTACGAGCAGTACTTC. It codes for CAAVAAYEQYF.

This chain links TRBV9 with TRBJ2-7, with 7 bases matching TRBD1. CDR1 and CDR2 from the germline V gene are SGDLS and YYNGEE. The CDR3 covers 15 residues. V was pared by 4 bases and J by 1 base, with 8 bases of the junction left unmatched. CDR3 loop: CASSYEPGQSYEQYF. CDR3 nucleotide sequence: TGTGCCAGCAGCTATGAACCGGGACAGTCCTACGAGCAGTACTTC. Variable domain in full (rest from reference TRBV9 and TRBJ2-7): DSGVTQTPKHLITATGQRVTLRCSPRSGDLSVYWYQQSLDQGLQFLIQYYNGEERAKGNILERFSAQQFPDLHSELNLSSLELGDSALYFCASSYEPGQSYEQYFGPGTRLTVT.

DNA of the CDR3: TGTGCCAGCAGCCCTCGGACAGGGGAGAACACCGGGGAGCTGTTTTTT. Residues: CASSPRTGENTGELFF. The chain couples TRBV9 to TRBJ2-2, with 9 bases that match TRBD1. The CDR3 has 16 amino acids. Germline values: CDR1 SGDLS, CDR2 YYNGEE. With 4 bases clipped from V and 1 base from J, the junction kept 5 bases outside the gene matches.

This clone was recorded a few times. This chain links TRBV6-5 with TRBJ2-1; the match to TRBD1 covers 8 bases. CDR1 is MNHEY and CDR2 is SVGAGI in the germline V gene. V dropped 6 bases and J dropped 4; count of bases not matched to a gene: 8. CDR3 length: 15 residues. The CDR3 protein is CASSRTGGRYNEQFF. CDR3 sequence (DNA): TGTGCCAGCAGCCGTACAGGGGGAAGATACAATGAGCAGTTCTTC.

In its sample, this clone was seen a few times. This sample includes further DNA sequences coding for the same CDR3. The V call is TRBV5-1, the J call TRBJ2-7; 9 bases are shared with TRBD1. CDR3 size: 14 residues. The germline V gene has CDR1 SGHRS and CDR2 YFSETQ. V lost 5 bases to trimming and J lost 4 bases; unmatched junction nucleotides: 7. CDR3 protein: CASSTGQGRYEQYF. The CDR3 DNA follows: TGCGCCAGCAGTACAGGACAGGGGAGATACGAGCAGTACTTC.

V is TRBV7-9 and J is TRBJ2-5, with a possible D match to TRBD2 (6 bases). CDR1 is SEHNR and CDR2 is FQNEAQ in the germline V gene (reference sequence). The V and J ends lost 6 bases and 4 bases respectively, with 12 bases between them. The CDR3 contains 13 residues. In nucleotides, the CDR3 is TGTGCCAGCAGTAGGGACTCCCGAGAGACCCAGTACTTC. Translation gives CASSRDSRETQYF.

CDR3 DNA: TGTGCCAGCAGCTTGCGGTCGCGGGGAGGGGTGGACAATGAGCAGTTCTTC. Protein: CASSLRSRGGVDNEQFF. The gene calls are TRBV7-3 and TRBJ2-1, with TRBD2 matching over 7 bases. The junction had 13 bases not matched to a gene; V was cut back by 3 bases and J by 5 bases. Looked up from germline, CDR1 is SGHTA and CDR2 is FQGTGA. The CDR3 contains 17 residues.

The chain links TRBV12-5 to TRBJ2-1; 7 nucleotides align to TRBD1. The V gene's germline CDR1 is LGHNT and CDR2 FRNRAP. The CDR3 is 15 amino acids. V shed 7 bases and J 7 bases; nucleotides not matched to a gene: 13. CDR3 DNA sequence: TGTGCTAGTGCCCCTGGACGACAGGGCTGGAATGAGCAGTTCTTC. Its protein product is CASAPGRQGWNEQFF. The full variable domain, in which reference TRBV12-5 and TRBJ2-1 provide the parts outside the CDR3, is DARVTQTPRHKVTEMGQEVTMRCQPILGHNTVFWYRQTMMQGLELLAYFRNRAPLDDSGMPKDRFSAEMPDATLATLKIQPSEPRDSAVYFCASAPGRQGWNEQFFGPGTRLTVL.

Concerning this clone: In the same sample, other DNA sequences code for this CDR3. The chain couples TRBV9 to TRBJ2-7; D call uncertain. The CDR3 runs 13 residues. V was trimmed by 0 bases and J by 3 bases, leaving 7 bases between them. CDR1 SGDLS and CDR2 YYNGEE come from the germline V gene. The DNA of the CDR3 is TGTGCCAGCAGCGTAGCACCGGGCTACGAGCAGTACTTC. Its translation is CASSVAPGYEQYF.

The table lists this clone with a few counts. This chain connects TRBV3-1 (or the pseudogene TRBV3-2) to TRBJ1-3; D gene uncertain. Germline CDR1 LGHDT, CDR2 YNNKEL (reference sequence). V gave up 0 bases and J gave up 0 bases, with 3 bases separating them. The length of the CDR3 is 14 residues. The CDR3 here is CASSQDYSGNTIYF. In DNA, the CDR3 is TGTGCCAGCAGCCAAGATTACTCTGGAAACACCATATATTTT.

V and J are TRBV4-2 and TRBJ2-1; D ambiguous. The CDR3 totals 15 residues. Germline V lookup: CDR1 LGHNA, CDR2 YNFKEQ. Trimming stripped 4 bases from V and 5 bases from J, with 15 bases between. The CDR3 nucleotides are TGTGCCAGCAGCCCGCCCACTTGGAGAGACAATGAGCAGTTCTTC. Translation gives CASSPPTWRDNEQFF.

The chain combines TRBV28 with TRBJ2-3, with 8 bases matching TRBD2. Trimming took 2 bases from V and 2 from J; bases not matched to a gene: 3. Germline V CDR1 and CDR2: MDHEN, SYDVKM. CDR3 length: 15 amino acids. CDR3 sequence: CASSLTGGNTDTQYF. The CDR3 DNA follows: TGTGCCAGCAGTTTAACGGGAGGGAACACAGATACGCAGTATTTT. Looking up the rest from reference TRBV28 and TRBJ2-3 gives the full variable domain: DVKVTQSSRYLVKRTGEKVFLECVQDMDHENMFWYRQDPGLGLRLIYFSYDVKMKEKGDIPEGYSVSREKKERFSLILESASTNQTSMYLCASSLTGGNTDTQYFGPGTRLTVL.